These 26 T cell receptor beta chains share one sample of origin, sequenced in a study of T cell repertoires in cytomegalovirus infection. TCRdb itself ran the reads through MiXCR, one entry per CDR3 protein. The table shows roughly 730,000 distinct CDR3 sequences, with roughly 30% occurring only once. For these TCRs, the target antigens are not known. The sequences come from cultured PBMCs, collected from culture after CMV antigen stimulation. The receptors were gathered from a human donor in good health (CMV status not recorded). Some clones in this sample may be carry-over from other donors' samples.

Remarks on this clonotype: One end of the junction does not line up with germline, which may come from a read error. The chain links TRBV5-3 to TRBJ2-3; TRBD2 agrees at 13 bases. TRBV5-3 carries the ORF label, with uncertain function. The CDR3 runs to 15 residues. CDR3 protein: CASSSGLAGAVTQYF. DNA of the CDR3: TGTGCCAGCAGCTCAGGACTAGCGGGAGCGGTTACGCAGTATTTT.

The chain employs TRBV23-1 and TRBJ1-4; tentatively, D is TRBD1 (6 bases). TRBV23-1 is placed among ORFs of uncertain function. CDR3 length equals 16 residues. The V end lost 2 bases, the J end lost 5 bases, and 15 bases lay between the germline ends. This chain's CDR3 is CASSQPTGQINEKLFF. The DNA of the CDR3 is TGCGCCAGCAGTCAACCCACGGGACAAATCAATGAAAAACTGTTTTTT.

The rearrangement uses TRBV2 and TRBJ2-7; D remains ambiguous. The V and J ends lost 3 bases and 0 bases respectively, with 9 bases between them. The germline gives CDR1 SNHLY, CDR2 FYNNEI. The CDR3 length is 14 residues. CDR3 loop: CASSEAPFSYEQYF. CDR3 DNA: TGTGCCAGCAGTGAGGCCCCCTTCTCCTACGAGCAGTACTTC.

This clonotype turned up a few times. CDR3 protein: CASSFRAGGYYEQYF. The DNA of the CDR3 is TGTGCCAGCAGTTTCCGAGCGGGAGGCTACTACGAGCAGTACTTC. J is TRBJ2-7 and V is TRBV12-3 or TRBV12-4, with 9 bases aligning to TRBD2. There are 15 residues in the CDR3. Trimming at V came to 3 bases and at J to 3 bases, leaving 6 bases not matched to a gene.

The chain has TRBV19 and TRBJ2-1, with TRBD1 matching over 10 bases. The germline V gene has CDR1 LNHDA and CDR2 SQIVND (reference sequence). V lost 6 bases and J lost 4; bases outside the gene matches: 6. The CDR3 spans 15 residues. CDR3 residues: CASSRGTGVYNEQFF. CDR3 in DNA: TGTGCCAGTAGCCGTGGGACAGGGGTTTACAATGAGCAGTTCTTC.

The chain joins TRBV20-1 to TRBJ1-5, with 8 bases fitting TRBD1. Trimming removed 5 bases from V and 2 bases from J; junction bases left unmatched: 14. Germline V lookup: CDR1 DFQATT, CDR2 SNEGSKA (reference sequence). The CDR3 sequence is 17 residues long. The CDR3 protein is CSARYSGGGFRNQPQHF. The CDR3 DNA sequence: TGCAGTGCTCGATACTCAGGGGGCGGGTTCCGCAATCAGCCCCAGCATTTT.

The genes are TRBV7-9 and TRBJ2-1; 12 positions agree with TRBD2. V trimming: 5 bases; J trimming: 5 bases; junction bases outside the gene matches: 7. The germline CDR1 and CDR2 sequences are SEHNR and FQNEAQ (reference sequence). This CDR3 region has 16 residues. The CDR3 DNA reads TGTGCCAGCAGCCCTAGACTAGCGGGAGAGAACAATGAGCAGTTCTTC. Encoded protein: CASSPRLAGENNEQFF.

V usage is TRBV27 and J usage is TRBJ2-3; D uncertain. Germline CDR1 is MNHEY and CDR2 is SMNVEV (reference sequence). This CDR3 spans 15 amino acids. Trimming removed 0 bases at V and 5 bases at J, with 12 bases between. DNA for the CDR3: TGTGCCAGCAGTTTATCGGTGCTAAAGATAGATACGCAGTATTTT. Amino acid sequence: CASSLSVLKIDTQYF.

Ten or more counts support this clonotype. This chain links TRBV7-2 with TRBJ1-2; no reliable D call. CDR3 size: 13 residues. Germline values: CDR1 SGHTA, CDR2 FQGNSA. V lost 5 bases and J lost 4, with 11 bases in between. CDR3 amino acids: CASSHTPTYGYTF. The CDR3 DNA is TGTGCCAGCAGCCATACACCGACCTATGGCTACACCTTC.

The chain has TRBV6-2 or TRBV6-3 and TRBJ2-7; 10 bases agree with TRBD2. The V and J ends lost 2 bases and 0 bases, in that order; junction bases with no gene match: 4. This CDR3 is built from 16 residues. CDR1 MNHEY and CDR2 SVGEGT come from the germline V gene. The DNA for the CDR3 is TGTGCCAGCAGTTACGCCTTAGCGGGGGGCTCCTACGAGCAGTACTTC. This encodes CASSYALAGGSYEQYF.

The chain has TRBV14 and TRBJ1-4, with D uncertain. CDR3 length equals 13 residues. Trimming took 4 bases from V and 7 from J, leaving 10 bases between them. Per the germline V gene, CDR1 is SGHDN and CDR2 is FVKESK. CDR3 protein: CASSPRKGEKLFF. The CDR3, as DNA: TGTGCCAGCAGCCCTCGGAAGGGTGAAAAACTGTTTTTT.

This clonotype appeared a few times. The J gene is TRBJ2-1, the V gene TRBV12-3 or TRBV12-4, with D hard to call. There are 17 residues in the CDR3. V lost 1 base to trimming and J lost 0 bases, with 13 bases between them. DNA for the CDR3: TGTGCCAGCAGTTTAGGGCCGATACCCAGCTCCTACAATGAGCAGTTCTTC. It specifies CASSLGPIPSSYNEQFF.

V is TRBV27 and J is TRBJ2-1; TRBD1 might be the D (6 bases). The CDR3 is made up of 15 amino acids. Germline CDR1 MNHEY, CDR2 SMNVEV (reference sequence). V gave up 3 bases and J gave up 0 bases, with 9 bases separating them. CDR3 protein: CASSLYRDSYNEQFF. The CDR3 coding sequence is TGTGCCAGCAGTTTGTACAGGGACTCCTACAATGAGCAGTTCTTC.

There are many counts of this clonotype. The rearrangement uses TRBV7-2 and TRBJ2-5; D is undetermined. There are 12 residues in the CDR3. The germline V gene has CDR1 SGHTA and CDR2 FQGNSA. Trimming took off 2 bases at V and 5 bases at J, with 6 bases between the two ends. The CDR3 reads CASSLFRETQYF. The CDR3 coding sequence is TGTGCCAGCAGCTTATTCCGGGAGACCCAGTACTTC.

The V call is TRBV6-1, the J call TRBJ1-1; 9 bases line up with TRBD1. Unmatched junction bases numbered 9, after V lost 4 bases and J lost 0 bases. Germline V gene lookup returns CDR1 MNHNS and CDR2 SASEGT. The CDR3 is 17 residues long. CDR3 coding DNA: TGTGCCAGCAGTGCGCTGGGACAGGGCTTCATGAACACTGAAGCTTTCTTT. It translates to CASSALGQGFMNTEAFF.

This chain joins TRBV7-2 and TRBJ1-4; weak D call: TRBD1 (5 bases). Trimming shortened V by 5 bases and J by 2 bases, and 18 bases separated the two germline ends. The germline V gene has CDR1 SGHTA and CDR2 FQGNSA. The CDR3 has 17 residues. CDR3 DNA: TGTGCCAGCAGCCGCCACAGAGGGGCCGGTACTAATGAAAAACTGTTTTTT. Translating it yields CASSRHRGAGTNEKLFF. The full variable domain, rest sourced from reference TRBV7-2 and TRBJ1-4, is GAGVSQSPSNKVTEKGKDVELRCDPISGHTALYWYRQSLGQGLEFLIYFQGNSAPDKSGLPSDRFSAERTGGSVSTLTIQRTQQEDSAVYLCASSRHRGAGTNEKLFFGSGTQLSVL.

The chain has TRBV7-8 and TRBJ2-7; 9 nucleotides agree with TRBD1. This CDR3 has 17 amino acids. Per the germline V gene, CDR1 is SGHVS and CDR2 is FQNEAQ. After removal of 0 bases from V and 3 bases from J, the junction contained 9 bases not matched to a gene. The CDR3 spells CASSLAPTGGGIYEQYF. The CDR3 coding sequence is TGTGCCAGCAGCTTAGCTCCGACAGGGGGGGGGATCTACGAGCAGTACTTC. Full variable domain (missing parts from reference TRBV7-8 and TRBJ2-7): GAGVSQSPRYKVAKRGQDVALRCDPISGHVSLFWYQQALGQGPEFLTYFQNEAQLDKSGLPSDRFFAERPEGSVSTLKIQRTQQEDSAVYLCASSLAPTGGGIYEQYFGPGTRLTVT.

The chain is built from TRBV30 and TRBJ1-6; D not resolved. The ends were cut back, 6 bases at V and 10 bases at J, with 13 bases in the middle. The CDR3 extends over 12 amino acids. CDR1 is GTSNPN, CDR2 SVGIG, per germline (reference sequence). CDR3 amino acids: CACGRRESPLHF. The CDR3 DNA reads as TGTGCCTGCGGCAGGAGGGAGTCACCCCTCCACTTT.

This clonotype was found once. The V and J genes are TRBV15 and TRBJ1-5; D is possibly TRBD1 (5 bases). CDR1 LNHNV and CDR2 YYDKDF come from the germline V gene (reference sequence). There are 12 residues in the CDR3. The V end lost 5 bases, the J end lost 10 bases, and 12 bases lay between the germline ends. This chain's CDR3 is CATSSRGGPQHF. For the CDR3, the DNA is TGTGCCACCAGCTCCCGGGGGGGACCCCAGCATTTT.

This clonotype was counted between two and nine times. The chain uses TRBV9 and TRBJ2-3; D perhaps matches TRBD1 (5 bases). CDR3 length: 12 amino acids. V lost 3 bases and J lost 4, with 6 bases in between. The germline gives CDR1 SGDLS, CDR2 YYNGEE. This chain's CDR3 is CASSETADTQYF. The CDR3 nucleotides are TGTGCCAGCAGCGAGACAGCAGATACGCAGTATTTT.

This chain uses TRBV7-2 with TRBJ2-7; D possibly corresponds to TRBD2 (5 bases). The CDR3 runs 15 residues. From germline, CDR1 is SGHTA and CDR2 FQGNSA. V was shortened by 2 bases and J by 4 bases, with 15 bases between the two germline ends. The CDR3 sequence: CASSLNSGLGYEQYF. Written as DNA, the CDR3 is TGTGCCAGCAGCTTAAATTCGGGGTTAGGGTACGAGCAGTACTTC.

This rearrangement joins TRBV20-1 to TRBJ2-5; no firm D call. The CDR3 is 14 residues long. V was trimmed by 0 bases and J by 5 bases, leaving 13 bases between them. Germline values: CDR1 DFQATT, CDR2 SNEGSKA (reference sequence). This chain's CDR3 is CSAREPGPLETQYF. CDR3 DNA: TGCAGTGCTAGAGAGCCCGGCCCATTGGAGACCCAGTACTTC.

CDR3 sequence (DNA): TGCAGTGCCCCCCCCAGGGCCCCTAGCACAGATACGCAGTATTTT. Its protein is CSAPPRAPSTDTQYF. The genes are TRBV20-1 and TRBJ2-3, with D perhaps matching TRBD1 (5 bases). Trimming took off 6 bases at V and 0 bases at J, with 16 bases between the two ends. CDR1 is DFQATT, CDR2 SNEGSKA, per germline (reference sequence). The CDR3 spans 15 residues.

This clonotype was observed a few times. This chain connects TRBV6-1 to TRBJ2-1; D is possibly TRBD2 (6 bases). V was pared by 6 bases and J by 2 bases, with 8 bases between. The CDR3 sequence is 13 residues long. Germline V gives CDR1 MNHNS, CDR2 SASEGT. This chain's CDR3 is CASRTGAYNEQFF. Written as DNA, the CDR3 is TGTGCCAGCAGAACGGGAGCCTACAATGAGCAGTTCTTC.

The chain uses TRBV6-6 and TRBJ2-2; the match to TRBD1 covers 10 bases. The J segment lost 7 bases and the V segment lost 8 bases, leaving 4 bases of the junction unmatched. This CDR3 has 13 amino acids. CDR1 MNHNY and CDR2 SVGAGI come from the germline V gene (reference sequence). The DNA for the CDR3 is TGTGCCAGCCGACAGGGGGCTAGCGGGGAGCTGTTTTTT. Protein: CASRQGASGELFF.

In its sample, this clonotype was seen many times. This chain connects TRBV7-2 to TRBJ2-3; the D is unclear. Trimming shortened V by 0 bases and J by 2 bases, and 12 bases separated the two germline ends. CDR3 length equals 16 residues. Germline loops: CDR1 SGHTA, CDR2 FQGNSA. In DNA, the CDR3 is TGTGCCAGCAGCTTAGCGGCTGCGGTATCCACAGATACGCAGTATTTT. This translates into CASSLAAAVSTDTQYF.